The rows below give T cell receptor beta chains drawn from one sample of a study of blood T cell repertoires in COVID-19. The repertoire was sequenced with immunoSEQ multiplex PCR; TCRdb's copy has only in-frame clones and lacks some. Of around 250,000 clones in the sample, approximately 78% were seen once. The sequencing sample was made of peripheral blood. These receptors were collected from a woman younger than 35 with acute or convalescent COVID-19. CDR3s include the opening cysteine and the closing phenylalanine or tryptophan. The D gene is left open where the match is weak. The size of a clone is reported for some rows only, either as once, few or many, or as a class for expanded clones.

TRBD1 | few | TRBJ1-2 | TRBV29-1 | TGCGTGGACAGGGGAGTTTTGGGCTACACCTTC | CVDRGVLGYTF
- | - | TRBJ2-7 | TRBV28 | TGTGCCAGCAGTTTAAACAGATACGAGCAGTACTTC | CASSLNRYEQYF
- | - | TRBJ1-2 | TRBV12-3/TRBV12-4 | TGTGCCAGCAGACGGAATAGGGGTTATGGCTACACCTTC | CASRRNRGYGYTF
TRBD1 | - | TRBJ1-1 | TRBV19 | TGTGCCAGTAGGCTGACAGGGCCCAACACTGAAGCTTTCTTT | CASRLTGPNTEAFF
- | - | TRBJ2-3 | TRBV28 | TGTGCCAGCACCCTCAACAGGGATACGCAGTATTTT | CASTLNRDTQYF
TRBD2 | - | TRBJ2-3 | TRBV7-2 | TGTGCCAGCAGCTTAGTTTGGCGGGAGGCCAGCACAGATACGCAGTATTTT | CASSLVWREASTDTQYF
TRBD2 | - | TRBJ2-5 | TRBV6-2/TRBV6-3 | TGTGCCAGCAGTTACCCCGGGACTAGCGGGAGGGCCTGGTTAGAGACCCAGTACTTC | CASSYPGTSGRAWLETQYF
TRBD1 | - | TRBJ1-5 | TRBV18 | TGTGCCAGCTCTCCAAGTCCCGGACAGGGCGGAGGTCAGCCCCAGCATTTT | CASSPSPGQGGGQPQHF
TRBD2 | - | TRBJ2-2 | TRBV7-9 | TGTGCCAGCAGGACTAGCGGGATAACCGGGGAGCTGTTTTTT | CASRTSGITGELFF
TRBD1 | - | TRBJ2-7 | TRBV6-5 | TGTGCCAGCAGGAGGGGACAGAGAAATTACGAGCAGTACTTC | CASRRGQRNYEQYF
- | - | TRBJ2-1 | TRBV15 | TGTGCCACCAGCCATCCCCGGCGGCCTGAGCAGTTCTTC | CATSHPRRPEQFF
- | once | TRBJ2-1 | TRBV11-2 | TGTGCCAGCAGCGAAAGACTAGGCTTGCCCTACAATGAGCAGTTCTTC | CASSERLGLPYNEQFF
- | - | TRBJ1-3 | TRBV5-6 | TGTGCCAGCAGTCTCGGGATACAACAAATTTACTCTGGAAACACCATATATTTT | CASSLGIQQIYSGNTIYF
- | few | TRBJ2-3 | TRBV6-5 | TGTGCCAGCATTCGGGGACACACTAGCACAGATACGCAGTATTTT | CASIRGHTSTDTQYF
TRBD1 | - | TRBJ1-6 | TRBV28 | TGTGCCAGCAGTTTGTTCACGCTCCGGGACAGGAATTCACCCCTCCACTTT | CASSLFTLRDRNSPLHF
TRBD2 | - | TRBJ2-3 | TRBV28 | TGTGCCAGCAGTGGACGTAGCGGGAGGGACACAGATACGCAGTATTTT | CASSGRSGRDTDTQYF
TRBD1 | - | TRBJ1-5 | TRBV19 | TGTGCCAGTAGTGTTGGACAGGCCGGTGGCCAGCCCCAGCATTTT | CASSVGQAGGQPQHF
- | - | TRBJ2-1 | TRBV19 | TGTGCCAGTAGTATTGGGGATTGGGGGGTGGGGAATGAGCAGTTCTTC | CASSIGDWGVGNEQFF
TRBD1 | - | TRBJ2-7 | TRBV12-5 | TGTGCTACTGCGGACAGGGGTAATAACGAGCAGTACTTC | CATADRGNNEQYF
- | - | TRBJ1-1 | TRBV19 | TGTGCCAGTAGCGAACAGCATACCAACACTGAAGCTTTCTTT | CASSEQHTNTEAFF
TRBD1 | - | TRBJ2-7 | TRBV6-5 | TGTGCCAGCAGTACCGGACAGGGGCGGGGGTACGAGCAGTACTTC | CASSTGQGRGYEQYF
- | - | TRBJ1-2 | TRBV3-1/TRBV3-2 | TGTGCCAGCAGCCAGAGGAGGGGCGGCTACACCTTC | CASSQRRGGYTF
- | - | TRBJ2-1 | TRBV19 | TGTGCCAGTAGTATTGGGGGCTATGAGCAGTTCTTC | CASSIGGYEQFF
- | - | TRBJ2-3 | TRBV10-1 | TGCGCCAGCAGTGAACGTAGCGGCGGAGATACGCAGTATTTT | CASSERSGGDTQYF
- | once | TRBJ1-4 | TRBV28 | TGTGCCACCTCAAACGTGGGGCTAAATGAAAAACTGTTTTTT | CATSNVGLNEKLFF
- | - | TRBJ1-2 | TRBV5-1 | TGCGCCAGCAGCTTGGGGGCAGCAACCTCCGCCTTC | CASSLGAATSAF
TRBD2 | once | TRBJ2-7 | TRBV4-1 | TGCGCCAGCAGCCAAGATCCGGGGGGCTCCTACGAGCAGTACTTC | CASSQDPGGSYEQYF
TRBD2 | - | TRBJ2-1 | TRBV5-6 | TGTGCCAGCAGCTTGGCCGTGGTAGCGGGATTGAATGAGCAGTTCTTC | CASSLAVVAGLNEQFF
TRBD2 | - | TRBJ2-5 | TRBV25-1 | TGTGCCAGCAGTGAGGGACTAGCGGATCAAGAGACCCAGTACTTC | CASSEGLADQETQYF
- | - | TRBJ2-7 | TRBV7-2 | TGTGCCAGCAGCCTCAATGGAGGGTACGAGCAGTACTTC | CASSLNGGYEQYF
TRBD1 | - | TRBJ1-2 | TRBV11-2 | TGTGCCAGCAGCTCATTCGCCGGGGACAGGGGTAACTATGGCTACACCTTC | CASSSFAGDRGNYGYTF
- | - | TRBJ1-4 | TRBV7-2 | TGTGCCAGCAGCTTCCAGGGGTCAGGTGAAAAACTGTTTTTT | CASSFQGSGEKLFF
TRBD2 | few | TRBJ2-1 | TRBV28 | TGTGCCAGCAGTTTTCCGACCCCTAGACTAGCGGGAGTCCGTCGGTACAATGAGCAGTTCTTC | CASSFPTPRLAGVRRYNEQFF
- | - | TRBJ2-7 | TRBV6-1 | TGTGCCAGCAGTGAAGCCGCGAGGGTTTTTGCCTCCTACGAGCAGTACTTC | CASSEAARVFASYEQYF
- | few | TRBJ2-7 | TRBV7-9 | TGTGCCAGCAGCTTAGGCCCCAGGGCCGAGCAGTACTTC | CASSLGPRAEQYF
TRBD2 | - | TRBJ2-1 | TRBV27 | TGTGCCAGCAGTTTATTTGTCCCAAGCCTAATAGCGGGAGACTCGTACAATGAGCAGTTCTTC | CASSLFVPSLIAGDSYNEQFF
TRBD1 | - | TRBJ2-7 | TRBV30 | TGTGCCTGGGGGGGCCCCGACAGGGGGTCCGAGCAGTACTTC | CAWGGPDRGSEQYF
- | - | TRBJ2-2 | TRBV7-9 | TGTGCCAGCAGCTCCAGGGAATCGAGCGATAACACCGGGGAGCTGTTTTTT | CASSSRESSDNTGELFF
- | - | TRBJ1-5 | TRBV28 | TGTGCCAGCAGCCCCGGACACTCCACCAATCAGCCCCAGCATTTT | CASSPGHSTNQPQHF
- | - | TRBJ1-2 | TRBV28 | TGTGCCAGCCGTCTTAACTATGGCTACACCTTC | CASRLNYGYTF
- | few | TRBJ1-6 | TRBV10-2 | TGCGCCAGCAGTGCGGGACTTGTTTCACCCCTCCACTTT | CASSAGLVSPLHF
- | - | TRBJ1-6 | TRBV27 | TGTGCCAGCCGCCCAGGGGTGGGAAGGAATTCACCCCTCCACTTT | CASRPGVGRNSPLHF